This is a list of T cell receptor beta chains from one sample in a study of blood T cell repertoires in COVID-19. The method was immunoSEQ multiplex PCR; TCRdb's version includes in-frame clones alone and lacks a portion of them. The sample contains 110,000 to 150,000 clones, around 82% of which appear only once. The sample comprised peripheral blood. These receptors were obtained from a woman in her forties or fifties with acute or convalescent COVID-19. CDR3s include the opening cysteine and the closing phenylalanine or tryptophan. D genes are given only for firm matches.

d_call: TRBD2; j_call: TRBJ2-5; v_call: TRBV7-9; cdr3_aa: CAITPSGGETQYF
d_call: NA; j_call: TRBJ1-6; v_call: TRBV7-2; cdr3_aa: CASSYAMAGSYSPLHF
d_call: NA; j_call: TRBJ1-5; v_call: TRBV18; cdr3_aa: CASSPALLEQPQHF
d_call: NA; j_call: TRBJ2-3; v_call: TRBV11-2; cdr3_aa: CASSPGGISTDTQYF
d_call: NA; j_call: TRBJ2-7; v_call: TRBV2; cdr3_aa: CASSEGQRISYEQYF
d_call: NA; j_call: TRBJ1-6; v_call: TRBV9; cdr3_aa: CASTPGNSYNSPLHF
d_call: NA; j_call: TRBJ2-7; v_call: TRBV6-5; cdr3_aa: CASSYRGRNHEQYF
d_call: NA; j_call: TRBJ1-1; v_call: TRBV10-3; cdr3_aa: CAISSLGVPEAFF
d_call: TRBD1; j_call: TRBJ1-2; v_call: TRBV24-1; cdr3_aa: CATSPGTGGYGYTF
d_call: NA; j_call: TRBJ2-2; v_call: TRBV15; cdr3_aa: CATSRGGSGELFF
d_call: TRBD1; j_call: TRBJ1-6; v_call: TRBV4-2; cdr3_aa: CASSQVERDRYSYNSPLHF